This T cell receptor beta chain derives from a study of T cells in localized non-small cell lung cancer. General observations from the study: Adjacent lung was found to contain a median about 50 of the top 100 tumor clones. Because sequencing included only one region (of the tumor), heterogeneity remains possible. Uninvolved adjacent lung showed peak T cell clonality, exceeding tumor.

Concerning this clone: The antigen is undetermined.

Trimming took 7 bases from V and 1 from J, leaving 16 bases between them. The V gene's germline CDR1 is LNHDA and CDR2 SQIVND (reference sequence). The CDR3 is 15 residues long. The table came from immunoSEQ multiplex PCR; TCRdb's copy has only in-frame clones and leaves some out. Of fewer than 1,200 clones listed, approximately 34% are singletons. Atypia-free adjacent lung came from at least 2 cm beyond the tumor margin. V gene TRBV19 combines with J gene TRBJ1-1, with a possible D match to TRBD1 (5 bases). The clonotype was recovered from a woman aged 35 to 75 with stage II squamous cell lung carcinoma. The source material was normal lung tissue next to the tumor, sampled before any cancer treatment. CDR3 DNA sequence: TGTGCCAGTAAGTTGGCTCCGGGGGGGAACACTGAAGCTTTCTTT. It specifies CASKLAPGGNTEAFF.